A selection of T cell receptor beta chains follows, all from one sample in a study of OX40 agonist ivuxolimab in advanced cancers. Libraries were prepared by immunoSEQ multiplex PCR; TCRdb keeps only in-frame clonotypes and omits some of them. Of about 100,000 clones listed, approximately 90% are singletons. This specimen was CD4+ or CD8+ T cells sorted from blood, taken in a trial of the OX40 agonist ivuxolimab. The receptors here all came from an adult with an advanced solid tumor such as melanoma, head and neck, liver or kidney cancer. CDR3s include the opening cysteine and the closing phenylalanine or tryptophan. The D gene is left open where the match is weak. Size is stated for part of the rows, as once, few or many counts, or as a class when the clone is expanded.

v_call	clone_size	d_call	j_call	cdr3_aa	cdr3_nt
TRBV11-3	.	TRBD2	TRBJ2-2	CASSLGGGRTANTGELFF	TGTGCCAGCAGCTTAGGTGGCGGGAGAACCGCGAACACCGGGGAGCTGTTTTTT
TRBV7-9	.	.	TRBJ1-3	CASSRTHSGNTIYF	TGTGCCAGCAGCCGTACTCACAGTGGAAACACCATATATTTT
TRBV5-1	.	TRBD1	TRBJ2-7	CASSPGTAYGQYF	TGCGCCAGCAGCCCCGGGACAGCCTACGGGCAGTACTTC
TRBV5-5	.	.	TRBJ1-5	CASSWVDSNQPQHF	TGTGCCAGCAGCTGGGTAGACAGCAATCAGCCCCAGCATTTT
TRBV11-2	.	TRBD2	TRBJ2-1	CASSLAGGSSYNEQFF	TGTGCCAGCAGCTTAGCGGGAGGCAGCTCCTACAATGAGCAGTTCTTC
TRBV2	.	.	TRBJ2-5	CASRVGETQYF	TGTGCCAGCCGAGTCGGAGAGACCCAGTACTTC
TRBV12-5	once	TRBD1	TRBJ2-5	CASGTYTGVETQYF	TGTGCTAGTGGGACCTATACAGGGGTAGAGACCCAGTACTTC
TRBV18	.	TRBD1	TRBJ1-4	CASSRSQGAGNEKLFF	TGTGCCAGCTCACGGTCACAGGGGGCTGGTAATGAAAAACTGTTTTTT
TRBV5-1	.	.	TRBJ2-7	CASSSRGNEQYF	TGCGCCAGCAGCTCCAGGGGAAACGAGCAGTACTTC
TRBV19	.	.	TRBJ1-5	CASSTRATTVYSNQPQHF	TGTGCCAGTAGTACAAGGGCCACGACAGTCTATAGCAATCAGCCCCAGCATTTT
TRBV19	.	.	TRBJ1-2	CASSIGQFHGYTF	TGTGCCAGTAGTATCGGACAGTTCCATGGCTACACCTTC
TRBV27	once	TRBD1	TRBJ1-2	CASSARTGYGYTF	TGTGCCAGCAGTGCCAGGACAGGGTACGGCTACACCTTC
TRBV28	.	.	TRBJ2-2	CASSSPGLGFTGELFF	TGTGCCAGCAGTTCTCCGGGGTTGGGATTCACCGGGGAGCTGTTTTTT
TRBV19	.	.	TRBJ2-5	CASSTGETQYF	TGTGCCAGTAGTACTGGAGAGACCCAGTACTTC
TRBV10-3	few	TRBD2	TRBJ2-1	CAISEPRGLAGALQFF	TGTGCCATCAGTGAGCCACGTGGACTAGCGGGAGCTTTGCAGTTCTTC
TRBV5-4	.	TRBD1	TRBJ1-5	CASSEGQGRNQPQHF	TGTGCCAGCAGCGAAGGACAGGGTAGGAATCAGCCCCAGCATTTT
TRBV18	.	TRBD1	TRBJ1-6	CASSPDRGGSPLHF	TGTGCCAGCTCACCTGACAGGGGAGGCTCACCCCTCCACTTT
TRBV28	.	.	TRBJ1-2	CASSLEVGLRRNGYTF	TGTGCCAGCAGCCTAGAAGTGGGGCTTCGGCGAAATGGCTACACCTTC
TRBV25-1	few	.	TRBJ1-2	CASSETNSFYGYTF	TGTGCCAGCAGTGAGACCAACTCCTTCTATGGCTACACCTTC
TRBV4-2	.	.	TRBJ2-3	CASSQVLRDSLADTQYF	TGTGCCAGCAGCCAAGTCTTGAGGGACTCCCTCGCAGATACGCAGTATTTT
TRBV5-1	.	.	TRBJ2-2	CASSLEGTNTGELFF	TGCGCCAGCAGCTTGGAGGGGACTAACACCGGGGAGCTGTTTTTT
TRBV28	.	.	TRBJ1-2	CASKHLYGYTF	TGTGCCAGCAAACACCTCTATGGCTACACCTTC
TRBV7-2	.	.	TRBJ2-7	CASSLGLASEQYF	TGTGCCAGCAGCTTAGGCCTAGCGTCAGAGCAGTACTTC
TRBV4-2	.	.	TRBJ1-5	CASSQGEMGQPQHF	TGTGCCAGCAGCCAAGGTGAAATGGGACAGCCCCAGCATTTT
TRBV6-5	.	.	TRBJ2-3	CASSYSTGMSTDTQYF	TGTGCCAGCAGTTACTCGACCGGGATGAGCACAGATACGCAGTATTTT